The following is a T cell receptor (beta chain) sequence with its context. Its antigen is still unknown. The time point: cycle 4 day 1 (C4D1), after 6 weeks of nivolumab. Following autologous stem cell transplantation, relapse occurred in every patient, and exposure to brentuximab vedotin varied. The data belong to a study of PD-1 blockade in classical Hodgkin lymphoma. Findings and caveats of the study: Patients starting nivolumab under 1 year after ASCT were excluded.

Here immunoSEQ multiplex PCR was the method, and the copy in TCRdb shows in-frame clones only, minus some. The sample records 50,000 or so clones, around 89% being singletons. The specimen was peripheral blood mononuclear cells (PBMCs), collected before the fourth cycle of nivolumab. This receptor was obtained from a human donor with classical Hodgkin lymphoma.

CDR3 in DNA: TGTGCCAGCAGTTTATATGACGGGAACTACGAGCAGTACTTC. Its translation is CASSLYDGNYEQYF. The gene calls are TRBV27 and TRBJ2-5, with D possibly TRBD2 on 5 matching bases. With the DNA end fitting TRBJ2-7 better, the J assignment may be wrong. Germline CDR1 is MNHEY and CDR2 is SMNVEV (reference sequence). The CDR3 has 14 residues.